The 24 T cell receptor beta chains given below trace back to one sample, sequenced in a study of OX40 agonist ivuxolimab in advanced cancers. Here immunoSEQ multiplex PCR was the method, and the copy in TCRdb shows in-frame clones only, minus some. The table includes 55,000 to 75,000 clones, about 85% detected once. Sequences were derived from CD4+ or CD8+ T cells sorted from blood, sampled in a trial of the OX40 agonist ivuxolimab. The receptors come from an adult with an advanced solid tumor such as melanoma, head and neck, liver or kidney cancer.

The chain couples TRBV6-5 to TRBJ1-2; D is perhaps TRBD1 (5 bases). The CDR3 is 14 residues long. Germline V lookup: CDR1 MNHEY, CDR2 SVGAGI. V dropped 5 bases and J dropped 2 bases, with 12 bases sitting between them. CDR3 in DNA: TGTGCCAGCAGTGACCCGGGGGGGAACTATGGCTACACCTTC. Translating gives CASSDPGGNYGYTF.

The V gene is TRBV28, the J gene TRBJ1-2; 8 bases align to TRBD1. The germline CDR1 and CDR2 sequences are MDHEN and SYDVKM. The CDR3 is 16 amino acids. The V gene end was trimmed by 6 bases and the J gene end by 7 bases; junction bases not matched to a gene: 16. The DNA for the CDR3 is TGTGCCAGCAGACCTCACGGACAGGGTGGTGTCCCTGGCTACACCTTC. It is translated as CASRPHGQGGVPGYTF.

The chain employs TRBV6-1 and TRBJ2-4; D remains unclear. Germline V gives CDR1 MNHNS, CDR2 SASEGT. With 7 bases removed from V and 1 base from J, the gap between germline ends came to 11 bases. The CDR3 length is 14 residues. Here the CDR3 reads CASTLEMAKNIQYF. The CDR3 nucleotides read TGTGCCAGCACCCTAGAAATGGCCAAAAACATTCAGTACTTC.

The J gene is TRBJ2-3, the V gene TRBV28, with D possibly called TRBD1 or TRBD2 (6 bases each). CDR3 length equals 15 residues. Trimming removed 5 bases at V and 2 bases at J, with 14 bases between. CDR1 and CDR2 from the germline V gene are MDHEN and SYDVKM. The CDR3, as DNA: TGTGCCAGCAGTCCCCAAGGGGGGACCACAGATACGCAGTATTTT. Encoded protein: CASSPQGGTTDTQYF. The entire variable domain, with the rest obtained from reference TRBV28 and TRBJ2-3, is as follows: DVKVTQSSRYLVKRTGEKVFLECVQDMDHENMFWYRQDPGLGLRLIYFSYDVKMKEKGDIPEGYSVSREKKERFSLILESASTNQTSMYLCASSPQGGTTDTQYFGPGTRLTVL.

The CDR3 DNA is TGCGCCAGCAGCCCCGAGGAGAGACAAGAGACCCAGTACTTC. Protein product: CASSPEERQETQYF. The chain employs TRBV5-1 and TRBJ2-5; no definite D call. The ends were cut back, 4 bases at V and 2 bases at J, with 12 bases in the middle. The germline V gene encodes CDR1 SGHRS and CDR2 YFSETQ. This CDR3 comprises 14 residues.

The chain uses TRBV4-2 and TRBJ2-3; 8 bases line up with TRBD2. CDR1 LGHNA and CDR2 YNFKEQ come from the germline V gene. CDR3 length: 16 residues. Trimming took 1 base from V and 3 from J; bases not matched to a gene: 6. In DNA, the CDR3 is TGTGCCAGCAGCCAAGTAGCGGGACTGCAGACAGATACGCAGTATTTT. Protein product: CASSQVAGLQTDTQYF.

This clone was seen a few times. The chain joins TRBV18 to TRBJ2-2; D is perhaps TRBD1 (6 bases). The germline V gene has CDR1 KGHSH and CDR2 LQKENI. V was pared by 3 bases and J by 7 bases, with 12 bases between. There are 14 residues in the CDR3. The CDR3 loop reads CASSPRQAIGELFF. CDR3 in DNA: TGTGCCAGCTCACCCCGACAGGCAATCGGGGAGCTGTTTTTT.

The rearrangement joins TRBV10-1 to TRBJ1-5, with no clear D. Germline V gene data show CDR1 as WNHNN and CDR2 as SYGVQD (reference sequence). The CDR3 runs to 12 residues. Trimming left V 0 bases short and J 7 bases short, with 4 bases between. The CDR3 DNA sequence: TGCGCCAGCAGTGAGTCCGCGCAGCCCCAGCATTTT. Translated, it gives CASSESAQPQHF.

The genes are TRBV7-3 and TRBJ2-1, with D maybe TRBD1 (6 bases). From germline, CDR1 is SGHTA and CDR2 FQGTGA. V was shortened by 8 bases and J by 7 bases, with 24 bases between the two germline ends. The CDR3 is 16 amino acids. The CDR3: CASGKRGRTAANEQFF. In nucleotides, the CDR3 is TGTGCCAGCGGTAAAAGGGGAAGGACAGCCGCAAATGAGCAGTTCTTC.

The chain uses TRBV5-8 and TRBJ2-5, with D perhaps matching TRBD2 (5 bases). The V gene's germline CDR1 is SGHTS and CDR2 YDEGEE. V was shortened by 6 bases and J by 6 bases, with 18 bases between the two germline ends. This CDR3 contains 14 residues. CDR3 loop: CASTELRGNKTQYF. In nucleotides, the CDR3 is TGTGCCAGCACCGAACTCAGAGGGAACAAGACCCAGTACTTC.

This chain connects TRBV6-5 to TRBJ1-5; 7 nucleotides line up with TRBD1. The germline gives CDR1 MNHEY, CDR2 SVGAGI. CDR3 length: 14 amino acids. The J segment lost 1 base and the V segment lost 7 bases, leaving 4 bases of the junction unmatched. The CDR3 DNA follows: TGTGCCAGCAACCCGGGACAGAGCAATCAGCCCCAGCATTTT. It specifies CASNPGQSNQPQHF.

The V gene is TRBV2, the J gene TRBJ2-1, with 9 positions matching TRBD1. Germline V gene lookup returns CDR1 SNHLY and CDR2 FYNNEI. With V trimmed by 8 bases and J by 8 bases, 10 bases remained unmatched. The CDR3 has 14 amino acids. The DNA of the CDR3 is TGTGCCAGCTTCCGGGACAGGGCAGCGGATGAGCAGTTCTTC. Translating it yields CASFRDRAADEQFF.

This sequence joins TRBV25-1 and TRBJ1-6, with D maybe TRBD1 (6 bases). Trimming cost V 2 bases and J 0 bases, with 11 bases left between them. Germline V gene lookup returns CDR1 MGHDK and CDR2 SYGVNS. The CDR3 sequence is 17 residues long. In DNA, the CDR3 is TGTGCCAGCAGTGAAAACAGGGCGAGCTCCTATAATTCACCCCTCCACTTT. This sequence encodes CASSENRASSYNSPLHF.

The V call is TRBV5-3, the J call TRBJ2-3; tentatively, D is TRBD1 (6 bases). TRBV5-3 is reported as an ORF; its role is uncertain. There are 20 residues in the CDR3. Trimming took off 0 bases at V and 1 base at J, with 24 bases between the two ends. CDR3 protein: CARSLAEADLTGLRTDTQYF. CDR3 DNA: TGTGCCAGAAGCTTGGCCGAGGCCGACCTGACAGGACTCCGCACAGATACGCAGTATTTT.

Details on this clone: Mismatch with germline at one junction end may stem from a read error. The rearrangement uses TRBV5-3 and TRBJ1-2; D gene ambiguous. TRBV5-3 is assigned to the ORF class and has an uncertain function. The CDR3 covers 12 residues. CDR3 nucleotide sequence: TGTGCCAGCAGCTTGGACAACTATGGCTACACCTTC. Its translation: CASSLDNYGYTF.

The rearrangement uses TRBV7-6 and TRBJ2-1; D unresolved. V gave up 1 base and J gave up 8 bases, with 9 bases separating them. The CDR3 sequence is 13 residues long. Germline V gene lookup returns CDR1 SGHVS and CDR2 FNYEAQ. The CDR3 DNA reads TGTGCCAGCAGCTTAGATGGCGGCGATGAGCAGTTCTTC. Its translation is CASSLDGGDEQFF.

The chain links TRBV7-2 to TRBJ1-2; D might be TRBD1 (6 bases). Per germline, CDR1 SGHTA and CDR2 FQGNSA. Trimming cost V 3 bases and J 4 bases, with 18 bases left between them. This CDR3 is 16 amino acids long. The CDR3 is CASSFRDRTGSYGYTF. DNA for the CDR3: TGTGCCAGCAGCTTTAGGGACCGAACAGGGAGCTATGGCTACACCTTC.

The chain is built from TRBV7-2 and TRBJ2-3; 11 bases are a match to TRBD2. There are 14 residues in the CDR3. After removal of 3 bases from V and 4 bases from J, the junction contained 0 bases not matched to a gene. Germline values: CDR1 SGHTA, CDR2 FQGNSA. DNA for the CDR3: TGTGCCAGCAGCTTGGGACTAGCGGCAGATACGCAGTATTTT. It translates to CASSLGLAADTQYF.

This rearrangement joins TRBV7-9 to TRBJ2-5; D perhaps matches TRBD2 (6 bases). The end of the DNA is better explained by TRBJ2-7, so the J call may be wrong. This CDR3 comprises 13 residues. Germline V gene lookup returns CDR1 SEHNR and CDR2 FQNEAQ (reference sequence). CDR3 sequence reads: CASSKAEGYEQYF. CDR3 DNA: TGTGCCAGCAGCAAGGCGGAGGGTTACGAGCAGTACTTC.

The chain employs TRBV6-1 and TRBJ2-5; 8 bases match TRBD1. The DNA matches TRBJ2-7 better at its end, which makes the J call doubtful. CDR3 size: 15 residues. Germline V gene data show CDR1 as MNHNS and CDR2 as SASEGT. In nucleotides, the CDR3 is TGTGCCAGCAGTGAAGATCAGGGGGCCTCCTACGAGCAGTACTTC. As protein: CASSEDQGASYEQYF.

This clone was recorded once. The J gene is TRBJ1-2, the V gene TRBV28, with TRBD1 as a possible D gene (5 bases). The CDR3 consists of 11 residues. Germline-derived CDR1 and CDR2 are MDHEN and SYDVKM. The ends were cut back, 6 bases at V and 8 bases at J, with 10 bases in the middle. This chain's CDR3 is CASSAGVGYTF. Written as DNA, the CDR3 is TGTGCCAGCAGCGCGGGGGTCGGCTACACCTTC.

The gene calls are TRBV28 and TRBJ2-1; no clear D. Germline V lookup: CDR1 MDHEN, CDR2 SYDVKM. The V end lost 5 bases, the J end lost 8 bases, and 10 bases lay between the germline ends. The CDR3 is 12 amino acids. CDR3 DNA: TGTGCCAGCAGTCCTATCTGGGATGAGCAGTTCTTC. This gives the protein CASSPIWDEQFF.

The chain combines TRBV5-8 with TRBJ1-5; 12 bases agree with TRBD1. V lost 5 bases, J lost 6 bases, and 6 bases stayed unmatched. The germline V gene encodes CDR1 SGHTS and CDR2 YDEGEE. The CDR3 runs 15 residues. The CDR3 here is CASRSGTGGFQPQHF. The CDR3 DNA follows: TGTGCCAGCAGGTCCGGGACAGGGGGCTTTCAGCCCCAGCATTTT.

V gene TRBV28 combines with J gene TRBJ2-3; TRBD2 matches 9 bases. After removal of 2 bases from V and 6 bases from J, the junction contained 9 bases not matched to a gene. This CDR3 is 16 amino acids long. Germline values: CDR1 MDHEN, CDR2 SYDVKM. The CDR3 DNA reads TGTGCCAGCAGTTTAGGGGCGGGAGGGACACCGGATACGCAGTATTTT. It codes for CASSLGAGGTPDTQYF. The full variable domain, with the rest looked up from reference TRBV28 and TRBJ2-3, is DVKVTQSSRYLVKRTGEKVFLECVQDMDHENMFWYRQDPGLGLRLIYFSYDVKMKEKGDIPEGYSVSREKKERFSLILESASTNQTSMYLCASSLGAGGTPDTQYFGPGTRLTVL.